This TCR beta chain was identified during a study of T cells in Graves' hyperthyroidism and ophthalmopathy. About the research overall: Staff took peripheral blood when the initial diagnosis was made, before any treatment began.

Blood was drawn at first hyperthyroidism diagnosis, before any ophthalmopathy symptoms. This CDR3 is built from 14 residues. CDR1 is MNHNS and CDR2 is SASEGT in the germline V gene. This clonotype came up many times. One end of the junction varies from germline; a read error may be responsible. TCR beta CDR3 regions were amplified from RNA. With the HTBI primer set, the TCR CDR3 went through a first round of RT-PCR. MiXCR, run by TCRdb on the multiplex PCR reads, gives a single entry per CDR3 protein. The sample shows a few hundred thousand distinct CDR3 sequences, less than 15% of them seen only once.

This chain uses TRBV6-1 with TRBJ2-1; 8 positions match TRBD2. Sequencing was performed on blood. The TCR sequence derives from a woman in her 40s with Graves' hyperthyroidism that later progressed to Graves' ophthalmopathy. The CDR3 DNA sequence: TGTGCCAGCAGAGAAGCGGGAGACAGAGATGAGCAGTTCTTC. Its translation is CASREAGDRDEQFF.